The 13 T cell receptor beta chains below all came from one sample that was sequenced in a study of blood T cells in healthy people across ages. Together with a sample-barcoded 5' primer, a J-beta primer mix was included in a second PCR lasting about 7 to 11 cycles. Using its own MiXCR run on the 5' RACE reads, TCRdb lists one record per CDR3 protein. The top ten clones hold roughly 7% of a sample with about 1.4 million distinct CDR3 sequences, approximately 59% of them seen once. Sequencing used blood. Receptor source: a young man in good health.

In DNA, the CDR3 is TGTGCCAGCACCTGGGGCAGGGAAAATGAGCAGTTCTTC. Translated, it gives CASTWGRENEQFF. This chain connects TRBV2 to TRBJ2-1, with D perhaps matching TRBD1 (5 bases). This CDR3 has 13 amino acids. V was cut by 7 bases and J by 7 bases, with 14 bases left in between. Germline assignment: CDR1 SNHLY and CDR2 FYNNEI. The full variable domain, in which reference TRBV2 and TRBJ2-1 provide the parts outside the CDR3, is EPEVTQTPSHQVTQMGQEVILRCVPISNHLYFYWYRQILGQKVEFLVSFYNNEISEKSEIFDDQFSVERPDGSNFTLKIRSTKLEDSAMYFCASTWGRENEQFFGPGTRLTVL.

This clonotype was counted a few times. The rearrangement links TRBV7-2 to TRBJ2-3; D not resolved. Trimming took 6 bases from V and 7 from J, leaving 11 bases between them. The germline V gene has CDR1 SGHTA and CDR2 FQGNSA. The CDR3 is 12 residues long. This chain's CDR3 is CASSTGLYTQYF. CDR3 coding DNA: TGTGCCAGCAGTACCGGGTTGTATACGCAGTATTTT.

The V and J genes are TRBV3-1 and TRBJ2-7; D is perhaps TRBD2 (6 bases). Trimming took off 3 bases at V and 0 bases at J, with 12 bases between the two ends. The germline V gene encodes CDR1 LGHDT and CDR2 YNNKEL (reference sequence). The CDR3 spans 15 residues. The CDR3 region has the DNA TGTGCCAGCAGCCATAGGAGGGCGAGCTCCTACGAGCAGTACTTC. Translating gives CASSHRRASSYEQYF.

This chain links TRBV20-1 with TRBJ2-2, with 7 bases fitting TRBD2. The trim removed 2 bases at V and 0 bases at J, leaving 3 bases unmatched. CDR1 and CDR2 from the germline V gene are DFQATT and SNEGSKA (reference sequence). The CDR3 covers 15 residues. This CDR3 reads CSARRGGANTGELFF. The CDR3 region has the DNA TGCAGTGCTAGACGCGGGGGTGCGAACACCGGGGAGCTGTTTTTT.

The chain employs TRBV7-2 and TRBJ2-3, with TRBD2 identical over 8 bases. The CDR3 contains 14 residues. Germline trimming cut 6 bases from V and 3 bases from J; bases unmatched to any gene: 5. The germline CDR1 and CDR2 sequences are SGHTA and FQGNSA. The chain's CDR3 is CASRVAGTTDTQYF. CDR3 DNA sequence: TGTGCCAGCAGGGTAGCGGGGACGACAGATACGCAGTATTTT.

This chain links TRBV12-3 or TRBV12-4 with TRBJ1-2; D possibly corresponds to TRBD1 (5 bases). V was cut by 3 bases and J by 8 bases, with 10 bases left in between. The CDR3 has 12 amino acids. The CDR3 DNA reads TGTGCCAGCAGTTTGTACAGGCAAGGCTACACCTTC. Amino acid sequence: CASSLYRQGYTF.

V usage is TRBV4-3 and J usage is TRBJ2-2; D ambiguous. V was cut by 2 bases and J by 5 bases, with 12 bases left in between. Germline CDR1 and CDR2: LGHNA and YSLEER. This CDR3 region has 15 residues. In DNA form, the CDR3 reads TGCGCCAGCAGCCAATCGGAATGGATGACCGGGGAGCTGTTTTTT. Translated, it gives CASSQSEWMTGELFF.

The CDR3 DNA is TGTGCCACCAGCAGAGACAGGGGCACTGAAGCTTTCTTT. Protein sequence: CATSRDRGTEAFF. The gene calls are TRBV15 and TRBJ1-1; TRBD1 might be the D (6 bases). The CDR3 consists of 13 residues. Trimming left V 0 bases short and J 4 bases short, with 6 bases between. The germline CDR1 and CDR2 sequences are LNHNV and YYDKDF (reference sequence).

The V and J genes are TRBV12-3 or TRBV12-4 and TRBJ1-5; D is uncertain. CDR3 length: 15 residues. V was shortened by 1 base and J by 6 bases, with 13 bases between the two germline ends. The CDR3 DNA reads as TGTGCCAGCAGTTTAGTTTTGGGTAAAAGTCAGCCCCAGCATTTT. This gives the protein CASSLVLGKSQPQHF.

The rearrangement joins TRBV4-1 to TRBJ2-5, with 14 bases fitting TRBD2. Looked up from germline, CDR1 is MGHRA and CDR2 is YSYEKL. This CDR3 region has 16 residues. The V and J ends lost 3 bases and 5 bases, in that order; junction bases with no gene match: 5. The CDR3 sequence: CASSHGLAGGGETQYF. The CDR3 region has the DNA TGCGCCAGCAGCCACGGACTAGCGGGGGGAGGGGAGACCCAGTACTTC.

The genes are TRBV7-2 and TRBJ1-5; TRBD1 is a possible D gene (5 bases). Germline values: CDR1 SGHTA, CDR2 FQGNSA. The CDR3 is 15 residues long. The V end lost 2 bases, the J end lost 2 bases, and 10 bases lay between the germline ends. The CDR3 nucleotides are TGTGCCAGCAGCTTAACCCGGGGGGGCAATCAGCCCCAGCATTTT. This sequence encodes CASSLTRGGNQPQHF.

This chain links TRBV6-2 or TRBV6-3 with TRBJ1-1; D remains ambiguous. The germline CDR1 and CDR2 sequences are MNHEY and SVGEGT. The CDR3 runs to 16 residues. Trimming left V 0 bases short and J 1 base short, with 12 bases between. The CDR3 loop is CASSYSRDEGNTEAFF. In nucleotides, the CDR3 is TGTGCCAGCAGTTACTCTCGGGATGAGGGGAACACTGAAGCTTTCTTT.

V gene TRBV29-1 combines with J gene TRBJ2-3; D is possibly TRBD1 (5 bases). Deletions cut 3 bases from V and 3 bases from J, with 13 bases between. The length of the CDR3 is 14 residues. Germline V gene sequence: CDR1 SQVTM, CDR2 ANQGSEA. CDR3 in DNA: TGCAGCGTTGAGAAGGGGATCGGTACAGATACGCAGTATTTT. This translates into CSVEKGIGTDTQYF.